This TCR beta chain was profiled in a study of cytomegalovirus exposure and HLA in healthy donors (dated by TCRdb to 2016 to 2017). Background on the whole study: In an earlier analysis of around 540 of the donors, 250 to 300 Gb of sequence data and 90 million to 120 million unique TCR beta sequences from roughly 190 million T cells were reported. Approximately 330 gigabases of sequencing data and tens of millions of unique TCR sequences made up an early release that covered around 640 HLA-typed donors. Of the roughly 400 genotyped donors, roughly 80% fell in the genetic ancestry cluster associated with self-reported Caucasian donors. The study was designed to test whether signatures of past pathogen exposure could be identified by cataloging public T cell receptors. The study profiled the T cell repertoires of more than 500 subjects by immunosequencing and related them to cytomegalovirus serostatus. Besides the first cohort of 500 to 700 subjects, a separate validation cohort made up of over a hundred different subjects was used. The study combined high-throughput TCR immunosequencing, statistical association of individual TCRs with disease status, and machine learning to predict cytomegalovirus infection status. In a later analysis, previously published TCR beta repertoires from several hundred donors were re-analyzed and high-resolution HLA genotyping was added so that TCR occurrence patterns could be studied. Rather than drawing on any new phenotypic data, the later analysis identified candidate immune exposures from TCR beta sequences and the way those sequences occurred across donors. An earlier analysis of around 540 of the donors applied high-throughput TCR beta sequencing to assess whether each TCR beta V gene segment acted as functional or pseudogenic. Alongside the repertoire data, information on donor age, sex, ethnicity and CMV serostatus was compiled. A later genetic analysis took genome-wide SNP genotypes for about 55% of the roughly 670 donors and used that subset as a discovery cohort. All discovery cohort repertoires had been generated using a single sequencing platform. HLA typing covered class I and class II loci at four-digit resolution. The number of donors typed differed by locus, with 629-630 for A, B, C, DRB1 and DQB1, roughly 520 for DQA1, approximately 570 for DPA1, and approximately 470 for DPB1. Roughly 5 DR-DQ haplotypes were handled as single units for association and clustering, since linkage in the cohort was strong. Across some 400 genotyped donors of the cohort, an average of about 200,000 unique TCR beta nucleotide sequences per donor were sequenced, and around 20% of those sequences were non-productive.

The junction carries 17 bases between V and J, which are trimmed by 7 bases and 7 bases respectively. The CDR3 has 13 amino acids, counting the end cysteine and phenylalanine. Only CDR3 DNA remains: 39 bases, in frame from the first base. The germline V gene supplies CDR1 SGDLS and CDR2 YYNGEE. Concerning this clone itself: What antigen it recognizes has not been identified. No quality values exist for individual bases; no much larger clone is one base distant.

The cohort consisted of 600 to 700 healthy bone marrow donors. At the time of sampling, every cohort member was nominally healthy, though immune exposures that went unrecorded were likely present. The donor tested CMV seronegative and was one of the 352 seronegative cohort members. A peripheral blood sample was provided by each donor, and peripheral blood mononuclear cells were used for TCR beta sequencing. Genomic DNA was extracted from the blood cell samples with the Qiagen DNeasy Blood Extraction Kit. Libraries came from the immunoSEQ multiplex PCR assay. A mixture of 60 forward primers for TCR Vbeta segments and 13 reverse primers for TCR Jbeta segments was used in the multiplex PCR. Amplification of the CDR3 region of rearranged TCR beta genes was performed with a multiplex PCR assay on genomic DNA. Amplified TCR beta libraries were sequenced as 87-base-pair reads on the Illumina HiSeq System. In the source study's methods: A later analysis tallied around 80 million unique TCR beta chains across the roughly 610 repertoires, and around 10 million of those chains were shared by two or more donors. A nearest-neighbor algorithm error-corrected the raw reads and collapsed the reads into unique sequences, merging closely related sequences to remove PCR and sequencing errors. Alignment of CDR3 sequences to IMGT reference sequences was used to assign V, D and J gene segments. For a sequence to be retained, at least a six-nucleotide match to both a V gene segment and a J gene segment was required. A rearrangement counted as productive if the CDR3 had no stop codons and remained in frame with V and J, and every other rearrangement counted as non-productive. Following IMGT convention, CDR3 was defined as the stretch from the second conserved V-encoded cysteine to the conserved J-encoded phenylalanine. In an earlier analysis of approximately 500 of the donors, sequences lacking an unambiguous match to a single V gene segment were excluded. An earlier analysis of 587 of the donors called V segments functional above 56.7% productive rearrangements and segregating when the between-donor standard deviation exceeded 5%. A statistical classification framework was built to diagnose cytomegalovirus status from the catalog of TCR beta chain sequences. In a later analysis, V and J genes were assigned by comparing TCR nucleotide sequences against IMGT/GENE-DB human TR gene sequences. A later analysis assigned CDR3 sequences and most-parsimonious VDJ recombination scenarios with the TCRdist pipeline. A later analysis defined each TCR beta chain by its CDR3 amino acid sequence plus V-gene family, and excluded reads lacking a unique V-gene family. In a later analysis, some 600 highly shared, low-generation-probability nucleotide sequences were removed to address suspected cross-contamination and a sequencing artifact. In a later analysis, a clonal expansion index was calculated for each public chain from normalized within-repertoire ranks of inferred template counts. A later analysis computed generation probabilities with a VDJ recombination model fitted to out-of-frame rearrangements, and checked the results against IGoR. In a later analysis, TCR-TCR, TCR-HLA and TCR-CMV co-occurrence was scored with hypergeometric tests, and a repertoire-size bias correction was applied to TCR pairs. A later analysis estimated false discovery rates by permuting HLA or CMV assignments 20 times. In a later analysis, co-occurring TCRs were grouped using DBSCAN, and TCRdist sequence similarity was added for clustering within HLA-allele-positive subsets. For co-occurrence clustering, repertoires with fewer than 30,000 or more than 120,000 public chains were excluded, along with five repertoires with anomalous nucleotide sharing. The table was pulled from immuneACCESS by TCRdb, which kept in-frame rearrangements only. Such tables lose some clones; where checked, under half of the loss comes from unresolved V genes, and the rest has no known cause. The DNA gave D and trimming, while V, J and clone size come from that table. The table for this sample lists about 170,000 clones; about four fifths of them were counted only once. Of the sample, approximately 2.2% falls within the top ten clones.

What the authors observed across the whole study: An association between a missense DCLRE1C variant and V-gene and J-gene trimming of TCR beta chains was found in a later genetic analysis and replicated in an independent cohort. A later analysis found that TCR association rates varied across HLA loci, with DRB1 alleles showing the most associated TCRs and HLA-C alleles the fewest. HLA typing was unavailable for some donors at each locus, so association tests used only the typed subset. A further reported finding was that TCR beta sequences accurately predicted the HLA-A and HLA-B alleles for most subjects in the first cohort. In a later analysis, most CMV-associated TCR beta chains were found to appear HLA-restricted, with HLA associations seemingly driven largely by CMV exposure. Only TCR beta chains were sequenced in this cohort, and the absence of alpha or paired-chain data limited detectable features. It was suggested by the authors that the approach could potentially be generalized to other disease states and immunological phenotypes. In an earlier analysis of approximately 590 of the donors, most TCR beta V segments appeared in productive rearrangements about 87% or about 30% of the time, broadly matching IMGT annotations. A few of the identified cytomegalovirus-associated TCR beta chains were confirmed in vitro to be specific for cytomegalovirus antigens. In both the original and validation cohorts, the classifier was reported to diagnose cytomegalovirus status with high specificity and sensitivity. The sequencing pipeline was judged likely to have produced a cluster of highly shared sequence variants as a technical artifact. Assigning TCR associations to individual alleles was difficult when HLA alleles, especially DR and DQ, strongly co-occurred. Over 15 rarely observed V segments, including chromosome 9 orphons, were excluded from the earlier analysis of about 600 of the donors because counts were too low. Sequencing depth was assumed to be roughly uniform across donors in the presence/absence analyses, though that assumption may not hold. In a later analysis, HLA-associated TCR beta chains showed more clonal expansion and lower generation probabilities than non-associated chains that were equally common. Most TCR sequences were seen in very few donors, while some public TCRs were found in many individuals. The only immune exposure information available for the cohort was CMV serostatus. At a false discovery rate of 0.05, a later analysis linked fewer than 20,000 TCR beta sequences to specific HLA alleles. According to a later analysis, parvovirus B19, influenza, CMV and Epstein-Barr virus appeared linked to several top co-occurrence clusters. The study gave a list of more than 150 TCR beta chains associated with cytomegalovirus. Some IMGT-functional V segments, including TRBV6-2 and TRBV6-3, could not be distinguished by the 87-base-pair reads and were therefore excluded. Correlated functional status among segregating V segments might reflect linkage disequilibrium, but an unknown experimental factor could not be ruled out. In a later genetic analysis, fewer N-insertions in productive TCRs were reported among donors in an Asian-associated ancestry cluster than the roughly 700-donor mean.

Sequencing input: PBMCs. This sequence originates from a male donor in good health and CMV-seronegative. The chain uses TRBV9 and TRBJ1-2; D gene: possibly TRBD1, on 6 matching bases. At the DNA level, the sequence is TGTGCCAGCCGCACACTGGGGGCCTCTGGCTACACCTTC. Its coded protein is CASRTLGASGYTF.